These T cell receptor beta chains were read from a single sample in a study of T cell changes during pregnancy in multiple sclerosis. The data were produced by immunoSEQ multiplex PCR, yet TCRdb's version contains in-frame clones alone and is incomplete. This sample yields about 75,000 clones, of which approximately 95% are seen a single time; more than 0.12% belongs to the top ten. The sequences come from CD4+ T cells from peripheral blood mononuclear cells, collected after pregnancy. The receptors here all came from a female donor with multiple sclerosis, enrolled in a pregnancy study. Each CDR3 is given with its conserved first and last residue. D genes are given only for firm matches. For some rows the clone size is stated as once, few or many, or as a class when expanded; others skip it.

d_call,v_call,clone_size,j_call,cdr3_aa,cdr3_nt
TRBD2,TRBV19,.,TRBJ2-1,CASSTSSLAGGPRDNEQFF,TGTGCCAGTAGTACGAGTTCACTAGCGGGAGGGCCTAGGGACAATGAGCAGTTCTTC
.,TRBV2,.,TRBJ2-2,CASSEAAVTGELFF,TGTGCCAGCAGTGAGGCGGCGGTCACCGGGGAGCTGTTTTTT
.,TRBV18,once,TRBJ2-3,CASSPLHSSALDTDTQYF,TGTGCCAGCTCACCTCTTCATAGTTCGGCCCTAGACACAGATACGCAGTATTTT
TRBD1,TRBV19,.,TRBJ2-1,CASSKIITGEEQFF,TGTGCCAGTAGTAAAATAATAACAGGGGAGGAGCAGTTCTTC
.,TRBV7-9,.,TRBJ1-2,CASRAPGTNYGYTF,TGTGCCAGCAGGGCCCCGGGAACCAACTATGGCTACACCTTC
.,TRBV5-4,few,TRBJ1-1,CASSLDAGEAFF,TGTGCCAGCAGCTTGGACGCAGGAGAAGCTTTCTTT
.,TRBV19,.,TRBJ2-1,CASSMGLTPFF,TGTGCCAGTAGTATGGGACTGACTCCGTTCTTC
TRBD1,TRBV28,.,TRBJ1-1,CASSLAAGGSNTEAFF,TGTGCCAGCAGTTTGGCAGCAGGGGGCTCTAACACTGAAGCTTTCTTT
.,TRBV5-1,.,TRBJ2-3,CASSRWSGSTDTQYF,TGCGCCAGCAGCCGGTGGAGCGGGAGCACAGATACGCAGTATTTT
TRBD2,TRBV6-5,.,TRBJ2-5,CASSQGLAGQETQYF,TGTGCCAGCAGTCAGGGCCTAGCGGGACAAGAGACCCAGTACTTC
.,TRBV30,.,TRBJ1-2,CAWSVDSKVYYGYTF,TGTGCCTGGAGTGTAGACAGCAAGGTCTACTATGGCTACACCTTC
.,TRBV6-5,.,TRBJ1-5,CASSRGHLNQPQHF,TGTGCCAGCAGCCGTGGACATCTCAATCAGCCCCAGCATTTT
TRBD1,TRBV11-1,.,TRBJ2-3,CASSLEGQGTDTQYF,TGTGCCAGCAGCTTAGAAGGACAGGGGACAGATACGCAGTATTTT
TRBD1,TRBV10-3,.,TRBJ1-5,CAIAEGAGSNQPQHF,TGTGCCATCGCGGAGGGGGCCGGTAGCAATCAGCCCCAGCATTTT
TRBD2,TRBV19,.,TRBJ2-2,CASRVSGSANTGELFF,TGTGCCAGTAGGGTTAGCGGGAGCGCGAACACCGGGGAGCTGTTTTTT
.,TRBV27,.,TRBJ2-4,CASSFGPENIQYF,TGTGCCAGCAGTTTTGGCCCGGAGAACATTCAGTACTTC
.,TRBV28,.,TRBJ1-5,CASSLTSQPQHF,TGTGCCAGCAGTTTAACGAGTCAGCCCCAGCATTTT
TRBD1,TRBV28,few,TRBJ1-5,CASSSGTGGAPQPQHF,TGTGCCAGCAGTTCCGGGACAGGGGGCGCCCCTCAGCCCCAGCATTTT
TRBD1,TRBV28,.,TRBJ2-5,CASSLTGQKLSQYF,TGTGCCAGCAGCCTAACGGGACAGAAGTTAAGCCAGTACTTC
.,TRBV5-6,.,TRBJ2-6,CASSWGAGANVLTF,TGTGCCAGCAGCTGGGGGGCTGGGGCCAACGTCCTGACTTTC
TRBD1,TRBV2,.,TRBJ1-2,CASSEADRGRGYTF,TGTGCCAGCAGTGAAGCCGACAGGGGGCGGGGCTACACCTTC
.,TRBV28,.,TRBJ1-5,CASSFPAGFGNQPQHF,TGTGCCAGCAGTTTCCCCGCAGGGTTTGGCAATCAGCCCCAGCATTTT
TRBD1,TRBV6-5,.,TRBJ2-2,CASSSFLGQGGELFF,TGTGCCAGCAGTTCTTTTCTAGGACAGGGGGGGGAGCTGTTTTTT
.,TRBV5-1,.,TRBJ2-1,CASSVQGGEQFF,TGCGCCAGCAGCGTCCAGGGGGGAGAGCAGTTCTTC
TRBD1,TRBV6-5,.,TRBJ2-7,CASRSGQSSSYEQYF,TGTGCCAGCAGATCGGGACAGTCTAGCTCCTACGAGCAGTACTTC
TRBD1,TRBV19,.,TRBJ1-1,CASSGGQKVGGTEAFF,TGTGCCAGTAGTGGGGGACAGAAGGTGGGGGGCACTGAAGCTTTCTTT
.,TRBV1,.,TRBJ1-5,CTSSLYEQGALNQPQHF,TGCACCAGCAGCCTTTATGAACAGGGGGCCCTGAATCAGCCCCAGCATTTT
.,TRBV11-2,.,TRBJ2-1,CASSLEPGSYNEQFF,TGTGCCAGCAGCTTAGAGCCCGGTTCCTACAATGAGCAGTTCTTC
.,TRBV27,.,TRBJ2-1,CASLGGSSYNEQFF,TGTGCCAGTTTGGGGGGAAGCTCCTACAATGAGCAGTTCTTC
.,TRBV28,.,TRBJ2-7,CASTNPRPPYEQYF,TGTGCCAGCACCAACCCCAGGCCCCCCTACGAGCAGTACTTC
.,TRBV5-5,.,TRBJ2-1,CASSLTLNEQFF,TGTGCCAGCAGCTTAACTCTTAATGAGCAGTTCTTC
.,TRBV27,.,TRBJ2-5,CASGQAGVQETQYF,TGTGCCAGCGGACAAGCGGGCGTCCAAGAGACCCAGTACTTC
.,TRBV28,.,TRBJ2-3,CASSSPGAGGRDTQYF,TGTGCCAGCAGCTCTCCGGGGGCAGGGGGTAGAGATACGCAGTATTTT
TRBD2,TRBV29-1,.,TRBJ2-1,CSVGPAGGSWYNEQFF,TGCAGCGTTGGGCCAGCGGGAGGTAGCTGGTACAATGAGCAGTTCTTC
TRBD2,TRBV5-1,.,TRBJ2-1,CASSSLTSGRGDEQFF,TGCGCCAGCAGCTCCCTGACTAGCGGGAGGGGAGATGAGCAGTTCTTC
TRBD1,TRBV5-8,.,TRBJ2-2,CASSLRGPVTGELFF,TGTGCCAGCAGCTTGAGGGGGCCGGTAACCGGGGAGCTGTTTTTT
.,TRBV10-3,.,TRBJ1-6,CAIRAGPDSPLHF,TGTGCCATCAGAGCGGGCCCTGATTCACCCCTCCACTTT
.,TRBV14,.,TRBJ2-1,CASSPGRYEQFF,TGTGCCAGCAGCCCTGGCCGCTATGAGCAGTTCTTC
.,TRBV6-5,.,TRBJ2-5,CASSYSRDGETQYF,TGTGCCAGCAGTTACTCGCGGGACGGAGAGACCCAGTACTTC
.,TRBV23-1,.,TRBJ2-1,CASSQEERGTVRNEQFF,TGCGCCAGCAGTCAGGAGGAGCGCGGGACGGTTAGAAATGAGCAGTTCTTC
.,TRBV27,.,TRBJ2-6,CASSMGAFKSGANVLTF,TGTGCCAGCAGTATGGGGGCCTTCAAGTCTGGGGCCAACGTCCTGACTTTC
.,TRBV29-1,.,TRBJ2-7,CSVETFSYEQYF,TGCAGCGTTGAAACATTCTCCTACGAGCAGTACTTC